This TCR beta chain was recovered during a study of CD8 T cells in ankylosing spondylitis. This clonotype appeared a few times. Its antigen is not identified. Whole-study results and caveats: As reported, disease-linked clones showed significant enrichment in matched ankylosing spondylitis synovial fluid. A TCR beta motif of roughly 8 highly homologous variants appeared characteristic of ankylosing spondylitis blood.

The CDR3 contains 15 residues. Germline CDR1 SGHRS, CDR2 YFSETQ. The ends lost 2 bases at V and 6 bases at J; junction bases unmatched: 6. Quantitative 5'-RACE with molecular barcodes generated TCR beta libraries. TCRdb reprocessed the 5' RACE reads via MiXCR and lists one record per CDR3 protein. Altogether under 550,000 distinct CDR3 sequences are present, about 24% being singletons, with the ten largest covering 0.89%. The sequencing sample was made of blood, either unsorted or a sorted T cell fraction (not recorded which). The TCR sequence derives from a male donor with ankylosing spondylitis. The chain uses TRBV5-1 and TRBJ2-1; TRBD2 aligns across 9 bases. The CDR3 DNA sequence: TGCGCCAGCAGCTTCCTAGCGGGACGGGGCAATGAGCAGTTCTTC. Its protein product is CASSFLAGRGNEQFF.